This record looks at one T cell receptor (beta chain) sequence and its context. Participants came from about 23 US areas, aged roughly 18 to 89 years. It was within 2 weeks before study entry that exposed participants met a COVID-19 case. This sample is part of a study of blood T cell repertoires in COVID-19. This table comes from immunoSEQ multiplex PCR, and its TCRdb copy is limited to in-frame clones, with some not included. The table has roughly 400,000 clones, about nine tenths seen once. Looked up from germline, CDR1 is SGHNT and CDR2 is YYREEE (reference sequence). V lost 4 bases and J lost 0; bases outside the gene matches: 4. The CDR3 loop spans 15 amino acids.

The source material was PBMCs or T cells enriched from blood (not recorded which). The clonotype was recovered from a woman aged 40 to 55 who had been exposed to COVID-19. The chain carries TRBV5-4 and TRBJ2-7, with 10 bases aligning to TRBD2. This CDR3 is CASSLLAGPSYEQYF. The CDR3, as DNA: TGTGCCAGCAGCCTACTAGCGGGGCCCTCCTACGAGCAGTACTTC.